This T cell receptor beta chain was sequenced for a study of blood T cell repertoires in COVID-19. Study-level information: Whether acute or convalescent, the COVID-19 samples came from the United States, Italy and Spain. From T cells, B-cell-depleted T cells, or PBMCs came the material, which was cDNA or gDNA.

The J segment lost 10 bases and the V segment lost 1 base, leaving 3 bases of the junction unmatched. This CDR3 comprises 13 residues. Germline loops: CDR1 SEHNR, CDR2 FQNEAQ (reference sequence). The method was immunoSEQ multiplex PCR; TCRdb's version includes in-frame clones alone and lacks a portion of them. Of roughly 250,000 clones in the sample, 88% are singletons; the top ten hold 0.99%. In its sample, this clone was seen a few times. The rearrangement links TRBV7-9 to TRBJ1-4; 7 positions match TRBD1. The sample taken for sequencing was peripheral blood. The sequence was collected from a woman aged 35 to 49 who had recovered from COVID-19. This chain's CDR3 is CASSLVPGGKLFF. Here the CDR3 DNA reads TGTGCCAGCAGCTTAGTTCCAGGGGGAAAACTGTTTTTT.